This is a list of T cell receptor beta chains from one sample in a study of blood T cell repertoires in COVID-19. Some clones are missing from TCRdb's copy, which holds only in-frame ones; the method was immunoSEQ multiplex PCR. The table lists over 75,000 clones, around 90% of them singletons. What was sequenced was peripheral blood. These receptors all come from a human donor with COVID-19, enrolled during active disease. The donor label of this sample is uncertain. Both conserved end residues are part of each CDR3. The order of the fields is V gene, CDR3 protein.

>TRBV21-1
CASSSERGGPEAFF
>TRBV19
CASQPGLATETQYF
>TRBV19
CASSRGQAEGTDTQYF
>TRBV30
CAWMQGMVGYTF
>TRBV3-1/TRBV3-2
CASHRGTEAFF
>TRBV24-1
CATSDSNARVQYF
>TRBV5-1
CASSPRGDQHVSGDEQFF
>TRBV5-1
CASSPDGGTEAFF
>TRBV3-1/TRBV3-2
CASSQVDRLGQYF
>TRBV5-6
CASSLDPTGLSGNTIYF
>TRBV19
CASSIRDSNGYTF
>TRBV11-3
CASSPETRGEQYF
>TRBV6-6
CASSRQGSSATNEKLFF
>TRBV2
CASRVDSRNTGELFF
>TRBV11-3
CASSPRAGGDEKLFF
>TRBV5-1
CASSWDSSGYTF
>TRBV3-1/TRBV3-2
CASGGGQDTQYF
>TRBV28
CASSFHGGAEMNTEAFF
>TRBV5-6
CASSYFDRAYGNTIYF
>TRBV2
CASKRETETQYF
>TRBV9
CASSVLQGGTEAFF
>TRBV12-3/TRBV12-4
CASSFRDTGVYTF
>TRBV2
CASSPGTALLGEQYF
>TRBV5-1
CASSPNGDSSYTGELFF
>TRBV19
CASSTRGTGGNEQFF
>TRBV5-1
CASSLALAGATDTQYF
>TRBV3-1/TRBV3-2
CASSQESYGYTF
>TRBV18
CASSPSSQVLGNTIYF
>TRBV6-6
CASSYMASGYEQYF
>TRBV5-1
CASGKGLGSLLYEQYF
>TRBV7-2
CASSLARDSGSQYF
>TRBV14
CASSQGGSYEQYF
>TRBV27
CASSLSQFNSPLHF
>TRBV7-6
CASSLVYNYGYTF
>TRBV9
CASSDQTSTASYEQYF
>TRBV29-1
CSVAGQGGEKLFF